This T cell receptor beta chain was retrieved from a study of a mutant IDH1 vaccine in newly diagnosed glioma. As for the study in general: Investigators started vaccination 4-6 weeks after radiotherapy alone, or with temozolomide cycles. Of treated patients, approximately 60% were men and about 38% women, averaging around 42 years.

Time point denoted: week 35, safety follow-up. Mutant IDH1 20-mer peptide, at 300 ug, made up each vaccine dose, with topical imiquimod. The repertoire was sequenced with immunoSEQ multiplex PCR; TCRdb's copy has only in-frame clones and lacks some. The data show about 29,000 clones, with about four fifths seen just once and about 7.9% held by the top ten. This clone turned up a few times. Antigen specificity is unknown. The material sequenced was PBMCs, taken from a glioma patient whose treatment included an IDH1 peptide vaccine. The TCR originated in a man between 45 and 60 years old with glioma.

This CDR3 reads CASSGNQPQHF. DNA for the CDR3: TGTGCCAGCAGCGGGAATCAGCCCCAGCATTTT. V is TRBV28 and J is TRBJ1-5; D not resolved. This CDR3 is 11 amino acids long. The germline CDR1 and CDR2 sequences are MDHEN and SYDVKM. V was cut by 6 bases and J by 4 bases, with 4 bases left in between.